The 26 T cell receptor beta chains in this list originate from one sample, sequenced in a study of T cells in Graves' hyperthyroidism and ophthalmopathy. Template material for amplifying TCR beta CDR3 regions consisted of RNA transcripts. The TCR CDR3 was amplified in a first-round RT-PCR using the HTBI primer set. Each CDR3 protein gets one entry after TCRdb re-called the multiplex PCR reads with MiXCR. This table holds approximately 870,000 distinct CDR3 sequences, 35% to 45% found once. Sequenced sample: blood. The source is a man younger than 35 with Graves' hyperthyroidism.

At least ten counts were recorded for this clonotype. The rearrangement uses TRBV19 and TRBJ1-6; TRBD1 matches 9 bases. V shed 6 bases and J 9 bases; nucleotides not matched to a gene: 6. Germline CDR1 is LNHDA and CDR2 is SQIVND (reference sequence). The CDR3 is 14 amino acids. CDR3 coding DNA: TGTGCCAGTAGCCCCGGGACAGGGAGTTCACCCCTCCACTTT. Translating it yields CASSPGTGSSPLHF.

The V call is TRBV12-3 or TRBV12-4, the J call TRBJ1-1, with TRBD1 identical over 9 bases. The CDR3 loop spans 14 amino acids. With 10 bases clipped from V and 4 bases from J, the junction kept 10 bases outside the gene matches. This CDR3 is CAITGGPFATEAFF. The CDR3 DNA sequence: TGTGCCATCACAGGGGGCCCGTTCGCCACTGAAGCTTTCTTT.

This clonotype occurred a few times. The rearrangement joins TRBV5-1 to TRBJ1-1; a weak D match, TRBD1 (6 bases). Germline-derived CDR1 and CDR2 are SGHRS and YFSETQ. The CDR3 runs to 13 residues. Trimming took 6 bases from V and 3 from J, leaving 12 bases between them. The CDR3 nucleotides are TGCGCCAGCAATGGGGGCTGGGACACTGAAGCTTTCTTT. Translation gives CASNGGWDTEAFF.

This clonotype was detected many times. The gene calls are TRBV19 and TRBJ1-1; D possibly corresponds to TRBD1 (6 bases). Trimming removed 1 base at V and 1 base at J, with 7 bases between. CDR1 LNHDA and CDR2 SQIVND come from the germline V gene (reference sequence). The CDR3 has 14 residues. The CDR3 DNA follows: TGTGCCAGTAGTATAGGAGGGGGGAACACTGAAGCTTTCTTT. Translation gives CASSIGGGNTEAFF.

Turning to this clonotype: This could be a read error, since a much larger clone is one nucleotide away. This chain joins TRBV7-9 and TRBJ2-5; 12 bases line up with TRBD2. Germline loops: CDR1 SEHNR, CDR2 FQNEAQ (reference sequence). J was trimmed by 9 bases and V by 4 bases; bases with no gene match: 9. The CDR3 runs to 15 residues. The CDR3 DNA follows: TGTGCCAGCAGCTCGACTAGCGGGAGAGGCGAGGCCCAGTACTTC. Translated, it gives CASSSTSGRGEAQYF.

The rearrangement joins TRBV20-1 to TRBJ1-1; 8 bases are a match to TRBD1. In germline, CDR1 is DFQATT, CDR2 SNEGSKA (reference sequence). J gave up 9 bases and V 2 bases, and 5 bases lay outside the gene matches. This CDR3 comprises 12 residues. CDR3 sequence (DNA): TGCAGTGCTAGACAGGGGGCCGGGAAAGCTTTCTTT. Its protein is CSARQGAGKAFF.

The sample holds many counts of this clonotype. The chain links TRBV29-1 to TRBJ1-1; no clear D gene. This CDR3 comprises 15 residues. The germline CDR1 and CDR2 sequences are SQVTM and ANQGSEA. V dropped 5 bases and J dropped 0 bases, with 16 bases sitting between them. Here the CDR3 reads CSVRRDGSLNTEAFF. The CDR3 coding sequence is TGCAGCGTTCGACGAGACGGGAGTCTGAACACTGAAGCTTTCTTT.

V usage is TRBV7-9 and J usage is TRBJ2-7; TRBD2 might be the D (5 bases). Deletions cut 6 bases from V and 0 bases from J, with 18 bases between. This CDR3 has 16 residues. Looked up from germline, CDR1 is SEHNR and CDR2 is FQNEAQ (reference sequence). CDR3 coding DNA: TGTGCCAGCAGATTTCCCGACTACCTGTACTCCTACGAGCAGTACTTC. It codes for CASRFPDYLYSYEQYF. Based on the CDR3 plus reference TRBV7-9 and TRBJ2-7, the full variable domain is DTGVSQNPRHKITKRGQNVTFRCDPISEHNRLYWYRQTLGQGPEFLTYFQNEAQLEKSRLLSDRFSAERPKGSFSTLEIQRTEQGDSAMYLCASRFPDYLYSYEQYFGPGTRLTVT.

The genes are TRBV4-2 and TRBJ1-1; no firm D call. Trimming shortened V by 6 bases and J by 11 bases, and 13 bases separated the two germline ends. The CDR3 has 11 residues. CDR1 is LGHNA, CDR2 YNFKEQ, per germline. The CDR3 reads CASSPGGRAFF. In DNA, the CDR3 is TGTGCCAGCAGTCCGGGCGGGAGGGCTTTCTTT.

In the case of this clonotype: Given a much more abundant clone one base away, this may be a read error. This is likely a read error, given that the CDR3 carries no conserved phenylalanine or tryptophan at its end. This chain uses TRBV19 with TRBJ1-1; 8 nucleotides align to TRBD1. The germline gives CDR1 LNHDA, CDR2 SQIVND (reference sequence). There are 14 residues in the CDR3. V was clipped by 10 bases and J by 0 bases; unmatched bases: 7. As DNA, the CDR3 is TGTGCCACTACCGCGACAGGGGTGAACACTGAAGCTTTCCTT. Translation gives CATTATGVNTEAFL.

This clonotype was counted only a few times. The rearrangement links TRBV6-5 to TRBJ1-1; D gene ambiguous. CDR1 MNHEY and CDR2 SVGAGI come from the germline V gene. The CDR3 has 11 amino acids. V lost 6 bases and J 12 bases, leaving 14 bases between the germline ends. The CDR3 coding sequence is TGTGCCAGCAGCATTTCGGGCGTGTCTTTCTTT. This gives the protein CASSISGVSFF.

This clonotype was detected ten times or more. The chain recombines TRBV20-1 with TRBJ1-1; no firm D call. Per germline, CDR1 DFQATT and CDR2 SNEGSKA (reference sequence). The CDR3 runs to 12 residues. V was clipped by 3 bases and J by 0 bases, with 5 bases between them. The chain's CDR3 is CSARVMNTEAFF. The CDR3 bases are TGCAGTGCTAGGGTTATGAACACTGAAGCTTTCTTT.

In the case of this clonotype: This sequence may be a read error, since a much larger clone differs from it by one base. It is likely a read error, because the conserved phenylalanine at the end of the CDR3 is missing. In DNA form, the CDR3 reads TGTGCCAGCAGCTTAGCTGACACAGATGAAGCTTTCCTT. Protein sequence: CASSLADTDEAFL. This chain uses TRBV7-9 with TRBJ1-1; no clear D gene. The CDR3 has 13 residues. The V end was cut by 0 bases, the J end by 7 bases, with 9 bases between. Germline lookup yields CDR1 SEHNR and CDR2 FQNEAQ (reference sequence).

The chain has TRBV5-4 and TRBJ2-7, with TRBD2 matching over 8 bases. The CDR3 spans 14 residues. Germline values: CDR1 SGHNT, CDR2 YYREEE (reference sequence). J was trimmed by 3 bases and V by 2 bases; bases with no gene match: 4. CDR3 nucleotide sequence: TGTGCCAGCAGCTTTGGACTAGCAAGCTACGAGCAGTACTTC. Encoded protein: CASSFGLASYEQYF.

This chain connects TRBV4-2 to TRBJ2-7, with no clear D. V lost 0 bases, J lost 7 bases, and 10 bases lay in between. The CDR3 runs to 13 residues. Germline V gene lookup returns CDR1 LGHNA and CDR2 YNFKEQ. This CDR3 is CASSQEIALEQYF. CDR3 nucleotide sequence: TGTGCCAGCAGCCAAGAAATTGCCTTAGAGCAGTACTTC.

Turning to this clonotype: At one end, the junction sequence differs from germline, possibly due to a read error. J is TRBJ2-7 and V is TRBV9; D might be TRBD2 (5 bases). This CDR3 region has 12 residues. Germline CDR1 reads SGDLS; CDR2 reads YYNGEE. The CDR3 DNA sequence: TGTGCCAGCAGCCAAGCGGACGACGAGCAGCACTTC. Its translation: CASSQADDEQHF.

The chain combines TRBV20-1 with TRBJ1-6; D unclear. Germline values: CDR1 DFQATT, CDR2 SNEGSKA (reference sequence). The CDR3 has 12 residues. CDR3 loop: CRGREVDSPLHF. In DNA form, the CDR3 reads TGCAGGGGAAGGGAAGTTGACTCACCCCTCCACTTT.

In its sample, this clonotype was seen once. Germline is not matched at one junction end, which may reflect a read error. This rearrangement joins TRBV4-1 to TRBJ1-2; D ambiguous. Germline loops: CDR1 MGHRA, CDR2 YSYEKL. CDR3 size: 15 residues. The CDR3 sequence: CASATSTAANHGYTF. In DNA form, the CDR3 reads TGCGCCAGCGCAACCTCGACGGCAGCTAACCATGGCTACACCTTC.

This clonotype was seen repeatedly, ten times or more. The genes are TRBV10-3 and TRBJ1-5; 7 nucleotides match TRBD1. The CDR3 totals 15 residues. Germline V gene lookup returns CDR1 ENHRY and CDR2 SYGVKD. Trimming removed 4 bases from V and 3 bases from J; junction bases left unmatched: 6. In DNA form, the CDR3 reads TGTGCCATCAGTGCAGGGGGATTGAACAATCAGCCCCAGCATTTT. Amino acid sequence: CAISAGGLNNQPQHF.

This clonotype was recorded at least ten times. V is TRBV19 and J is TRBJ1-2; D might be TRBD1 (5 bases). This CDR3 is 13 amino acids long. Deletions cut 8 bases from V and 4 bases from J, with 14 bases between. Germline values: CDR1 LNHDA, CDR2 SQIVND (reference sequence). CDR3 nucleotides: TGTGCCAGTGGGCAGGGAGTTGGCTATGGCTACACCTTC. Amino acid sequence: CASGQGVGYGYTF.

As concerns this clonotype: An end of the junction does not agree with germline; a read error may underlie this. The chain carries TRBV24-1 and TRBJ2-3, with a tentative D call TRBD1 (6 bases). The CDR3 is 16 amino acids. Germline V gene data show CDR1 as KGHDR and CDR2 as SFDVKD. The DNA of the CDR3 is TGTGCCATCAGTGATCCCGGGACACCAATCACAGATACGCAGTATTTT. It encodes CAISDPGTPITDTQYF.

This clonotype was seen ten or more times. This chain joins TRBV4-1 and TRBJ1-1; D possibly corresponds to TRBD1 (5 bases). Trimming shortened V by 0 bases and J by 0 bases, and 5 bases separated the two germline ends. This CDR3 has 14 residues. Germline V CDR1 and CDR2: MGHRA, YSYEKL. The CDR3 loop reads CASSQEGVNTEAFF. CDR3 DNA: TGCGCCAGCAGCCAAGAGGGGGTGAACACTGAAGCTTTCTTT.

This clonotype appeared a few times. Possible read error: a much larger clone is one base away. This rearrangement joins TRBV7-3 to TRBJ1-2; the D is unclear. CDR1 is SGHTA and CDR2 is FQGTGA in the germline V gene. This CDR3 region has 13 residues. The CDR3 sequence: CASSSRPHYGHTF. Written as DNA, the CDR3 is TGTGCCAGCAGCTCTCGACCGCACTATGGCCACACCTTC.

This clonotype was counted at least ten times. The genes are TRBV10-3 and TRBJ2-6; the D gene could be TRBD1 or TRBD2 (5 bases each). The germline CDR1 and CDR2 sequences are ENHRY and SYGVKD. V was shortened by 7 bases and J by 4 bases, with 14 bases between the two germline ends. The CDR3 is 15 amino acids. The CDR3: CAIKGRGSGANVLTF. DNA for the CDR3: TGTGCCATCAAGGGGCGCGGGTCCGGGGCCAACGTCCTGACTTTC.

Remarks on this clonotype: Since no conserved phenylalanine or tryptophan closes the CDR3, a read error is the likely cause. It is unclear where the CDR3 begins or ends on the DNA, so no DNA is shown, and the CDR3 is as TCRdb lists it. J is TRBJ1-4 and V is TRBV15. A total of 9 residues make up the CDR3, ends included. In germline, CDR1 is LNHNV, CDR2 YYDKDF (reference sequence). The CDR3 region is CATSTGGNY.

In its sample, this clonotype was seen a few times. The rearrangement links TRBV29-1 to TRBJ2-2, with 12 bases that match TRBD2. This CDR3 has 14 residues. Trimming removed 6 bases from V and 5 bases from J; junction bases left unmatched: 4. Germline-derived CDR1 and CDR2 are SQVTM and ANQGSEA. The CDR3 sequence: CSVLAGGRTGELFF. The CDR3 DNA reads TGCAGCGTCCTAGCGGGAGGGAGAACCGGGGAGCTGTTTTTT.